These T cell receptor beta chains were read from a single sample in a study of siplizumab effects on memory and regulatory T cells. The repertoire was sequenced with immunoSEQ multiplex PCR; TCRdb's copy has only in-frame clones and lacks some. The top ten clones hold over 0.55% of a sample with some 97,000 clones, roughly 94% of them seen once. The specimen sequenced was Tregs sorted from blood. These receptor sequences come from a human donor in good health. Each CDR3 is given with its conserved first and last residue. The order of the fields is clone size, D gene, J gene, V gene, CDR3 DNA, CDR3 protein. D genes are given only for firm matches. Size tells how often a clone was seen (once, few, many) or the class of an expanded clone, and some rows leave it out.

size: .
D: TRBD1
J: TRBJ2-7
V: TRBV2
DNA: TGTGCCAGCAGTGAAAGGACAGGGAGGTACGAGCAGTACTTC
CDR3: CASSERTGRYEQYF

size: .
D: .
J: TRBJ1-1
V: TRBV13
DNA: TGTGCCAGCAGCCCCGGACAGATCTTCGCCTCCACTGAAGCTTTCTTT
CDR3: CASSPGQIFASTEAFF

size: .
D: .
J: TRBJ2-4
V: TRBV5-6
DNA: TGTGCCAGCAGCCCGGAGACAGGGAGGAACATTCAGTACTTC
CDR3: CASSPETGRNIQYF

size: .
D: .
J: TRBJ1-5
V: TRBV19
DNA: TGTGCCAGTAGTATAGGCTGGACCGGGGGGGCGGGACGTCAGCCCCAGCATTTT
CDR3: CASSIGWTGGAGRQPQHF

size: once
D: .
J: TRBJ2-2
V: TRBV28
DNA: TGTGCCAGCAGCCTTCCTCGTGTATTAGGCACCGGGGAGCTGTTTTTT
CDR3: CASSLPRVLGTGELFF

size: .
D: .
J: TRBJ1-4
V: TRBV5-6
DNA: TGTGCCAGCAGTTTACTAGGGTCGGCAACTAATGAAAAACTGTTTTTT
CDR3: CASSLLGSATNEKLFF

size: .
D: .
J: TRBJ2-7
V: TRBV5-1
DNA: TGCGCCAGCAGCTCACAGGGTTACGAGCAGTACTTC
CDR3: CASSSQGYEQYF

size: once
D: TRBD2
J: TRBJ2-2
V: TRBV9
DNA: TGTGCCAGCAGCCCGGGGACTACCTTTGGAGGGGAGCTGTTTTTT
CDR3: CASSPGTTFGGELFF

size: .
D: TRBD1
J: TRBJ1-5
V: TRBV27
DNA: TGTGCCAGCAGGAGTGGGACAGGGATTTCGCCCCAGCATTTT
CDR3: CASRSGTGISPQHF

size: .
D: .
J: TRBJ1-2
V: TRBV7-2
DNA: TGTGCCAGCAGCTCCGGCTGGGGCAGGCCTAACTATGGCTACACCTTC
CDR3: CASSSGWGRPNYGYTF

size: once
D: TRBD2
J: TRBJ2-3
V: TRBV11-2
DNA: TGTGCCAGCAGCTTACGGCTAGCGGGAGTTTCAGATACGCAGTATTTT
CDR3: CASSLRLAGVSDTQYF

size: .
D: .
J: TRBJ2-1
V: TRBV29-1
DNA: TGCAGCGTTGACGGGTCTCTGGGCTCCGGAATCGATGAGCAGTTCTTC
CDR3: CSVDGSLGSGIDEQFF

size: .
D: .
J: TRBJ1-5
V: TRBV28
DNA: TGTGCCAGTACCTCATACAGCAATCAGCCCCAGCATTTT
CDR3: CASTSYSNQPQHF

size: .
D: .
J: TRBJ1-1
V: TRBV5-1
DNA: TGCGCCAGCAGCGTACAGCCGAACACTGAAGCTTTCTTT
CDR3: CASSVQPNTEAFF

size: .
D: .
J: TRBJ1-2
V: TRBV28
DNA: TGTGCCAGCAGCCCGGGACCGCCCGTGGGGCTCTATGGCTACACCTTC
CDR3: CASSPGPPVGLYGYTF

size: .
D: TRBD1
J: TRBJ1-2
V: TRBV13
DNA: TGTGCCAGCAGCTTGTTAGGGGGCGGCTACACCTTC
CDR3: CASSLLGGGYTF

size: .
D: .
J: TRBJ1-3
V: TRBV9
DNA: TGTGCCAGCAGCGAGGATGTCCACAGCCCAGACACCATATATTTT
CDR3: CASSEDVHSPDTIYF

size: once
D: .
J: TRBJ1-3
V: TRBV5-4
DNA: TGTGCCAGCAGTTTAAGGACAGACTCTGGAAACACCATATATTTT
CDR3: CASSLRTDSGNTIYF

size: .
D: .
J: TRBJ2-6
V: TRBV5-1
DNA: TGCGCCAGCAGCTTCTACCCGCCCGATAGCTCTGGGGCCAACGTCCTGACTTTC
CDR3: CASSFYPPDSSGANVLTF

size: .
D: .
J: TRBJ1-5
V: TRBV6-5
DNA: TGTGCCAGCAGTGTAATTCGGGGCAATCAGCCCCAGCATTTT
CDR3: CASSVIRGNQPQHF

size: .
D: TRBD2
J: TRBJ2-1
V: TRBV4-1
DNA: TGCGCCAGCAGACCCGGACTAGCGGGAGTTATTAATGAGCAGTTCTTC
CDR3: CASRPGLAGVINEQFF

size: .
D: .
J: TRBJ2-5
V: TRBV18
DNA: TGTGCCAGCTCACCAACTGGACAGCAAGAGACCCAGTACTTC
CDR3: CASSPTGQQETQYF

size: .
D: TRBD1
J: TRBJ2-7
V: TRBV28
DNA: TGTGCCAGCAGTTTATGGGGGACAGGGAACTACGAGCAGTACTTC
CDR3: CASSLWGTGNYEQYF

size: .
D: TRBD2
J: TRBJ2-5
V: TRBV6-1
DNA: TGTGCCAGCACCAGCGGGAGGTCTAAGACCCAGTACTTC
CDR3: CASTSGRSKTQYF

size: .
D: .
J: TRBJ2-2
V: TRBV5-1
DNA: TGCGCCAGCAGCTTGGGAGTCTCCGGGGAGCTGTTTTTT
CDR3: CASSLGVSGELFF

size: .
D: .
J: TRBJ1-3
V: TRBV6-6
DNA: TGTGCCAGCAGTTACTGGCAACAGATCTCTGGAAACACCATATATTTT
CDR3: CASSYWQQISGNTIYF

size: once
D: TRBD2
J: TRBJ2-1
V: TRBV19
DNA: TGTGCCAGTAGTCCCCGGACTAGCGGGAGCTCCTACAATGAGCAGTTCTTC
CDR3: CASSPRTSGSSYNEQFF

size: .
D: TRBD1
J: TRBJ1-4
V: TRBV7-9
DNA: TGTGCCAGCAGCCGCCGGACAGGGGTTAATGAAAAACTGTTTTTT
CDR3: CASSRRTGVNEKLFF

size: .
D: .
J: TRBJ2-3
V: TRBV7-3
DNA: TGTGCCAGCAGCTTATCCCCCGAGGGCACAGATACGCAGTATTTT
CDR3: CASSLSPEGTDTQYF

size: .
D: .
J: TRBJ1-1
V: TRBV19
DNA: TGTGCCAGTAGTCTTTTGTGGGCTGAAGCTTTCTTT
CDR3: CASSLLWAEAFF

size: once
D: TRBD1
J: TRBJ2-1
V: TRBV25-1
DNA: TGTGCCAGCGGGGGGACAGGGATCATCTACAATGAGCAGTTCTTC
CDR3: CASGGTGIIYNEQFF

size: .
D: TRBD2
J: TRBJ2-1
V: TRBV19
DNA: TGTGCCAGTAGTCCGGGACTAGCGGGTAATGAGCAGTTCTTC
CDR3: CASSPGLAGNEQFF